This record looks at one T cell receptor (beta chain) sequence and its context. Its antigen is currently unknown. Time point denoted: patch test 1, 2 weeks after DPC sensitization. Stated treatment: therapeutic diphenylcyclopropenone sensitization with weekly scalp DPC. TCRdb ran MiXCR on the RACE reads and lists one entry per CDR3 protein. Among roughly 190,000 distinct CDR3 sequences listed, 20% to 25% were seen once. The entry originates in a study of human T cells and chemical hapten exposure. Points from the study as a whole: Having alopecia, donors may respond immunologically unlike healthy people.

The CDR3 is 17 residues long. The V gene end was trimmed by 0 bases and the J gene end by 5 bases; junction bases not matched to a gene: 8. Per germline, CDR1 SGHKS and CDR2 YYEKEE (reference sequence). Sequencing was performed on whole blood, taken in connection with sensitization to the hapten diphenylcyclopropenone (DPC). V is TRBV5-5 and J is TRBJ2-2; 9 bases are a match to TRBD2. The receptor was derived from a woman in her 50s with alopecia areata. Some clones in this sample may be carry-over from other donors' samples. For the CDR3, the DNA is TGTGCCAGCAGCTTGGAGTTTTCGCGGGAGGGGACCGGGGAGCTGTTTTTT. Its protein product is CASSLEFSREGTGELFF.